This is a list of T cell receptor beta chains from one sample in a study of shared clonotypes between healthy human individuals. Repertoires were generated with immunoSEQ multiplex PCR, while TCRdb's copy carries only in-frame clones and drops some. This sample has more than 2 million clones, with under 97% found just once. Sequencing was performed on naive CD4+ T cells sorted from blood. The source is a man aged 18 to 30 in good health. Both conserved end residues are part of each CDR3. A D gene is named only where the DNA matches it firmly. Clone size, where shown, is once, few, many, or a class for clones that have expanded.

d_gene,j_gene,abundance,v_gene,len,CDR3aa,CDR3nt
NA,TRBJ1-1,NA,TRBV30,14,CAWIRGRLNTEAFF,TGTGCCTGGATCAGGGGCAGGCTGAACACTGAAGCTTTCTTT
NA,TRBJ2-7,NA,TRBV28,15,CASSFATWEDYEQYF,TGTGCCAGCAGTTTCGCGACATGGGAGGACTACGAGCAGTACTTC
NA,TRBJ2-5,NA,TRBV18,14,CASSPSRVGETQYF,TGTGCCAGCTCACCCTCACGCGTGGGAGAGACCCAGTACTTC
NA,TRBJ2-7,NA,TRBV28,13,CASSLGAKYEQYF,TGTGCCAGCAGTTTGGGGGCAAAATACGAGCAGTACTTC
NA,TRBJ1-2,NA,TRBV6-5,12,CASSSTPSGYTF,TGTGCCAGCAGTTCGACCCCGAGTGGCTACACCTTC
TRBD1,TRBJ2-2,NA,TRBV5-4,15,CASSSGQGNTGELFF,TGTGCCAGCAGCTCAGGACAGGGGAACACCGGGGAGCTGTTTTTT
TRBD1,TRBJ1-1,NA,TRBV6-1,14,CASSIDRGNTEAFF,TGTGCCAGCAGCATCGACAGGGGGAACACTGAAGCTTTCTTT
TRBD2,TRBJ2-1,once,TRBV19,14,CASSIVGTSGEQFF,TGTGCCAGTAGTATAGTCGGGACTAGCGGGGAGCAGTTCTTC
TRBD2,TRBJ2-1,NA,TRBV19,17,CASTISGLAGGTNEQFF,TGTGCCAGTACCATCTCCGGACTAGCGGGAGGTACTAATGAGCAGTTCTTC
TRBD2,TRBJ2-5,NA,TRBV7-2,13,CASSPGGRAAQYF,TGTGCCAGCAGCCCGGGCGGGAGGGCCGCCCAGTACTTC
NA,TRBJ1-2,NA,TRBV7-6,12,CASSLVGEGYTF,TGTGCCAGCAGCTTAGTCGGGGAAGGCTACACCTTC
NA,TRBJ2-7,NA,TRBV6-6,15,CASSYSGGGSYEQYF,TGTGCCAGCAGTTACTCGGGTGGGGGGTCCTACGAGCAGTACTTC
TRBD1,TRBJ1-6,few,TRBV7-2,14,CASSLDRGNSPLHF,TGTGCCAGCAGCCTGGACAGGGGAAATTCACCCCTCCACTTT
NA,TRBJ2-5,NA,TRBV10-3,16,CAISDGQGGGQETQYF,TGTGCCATCAGTGATGGACAGGGAGGGGGCCAAGAGACCCAGTACTTC
TRBD2,TRBJ2-3,NA,TRBV4-3,15,CASRETSGLTDTQYF,TGCGCCAGCAGGGAGACTAGCGGGTTAACAGATACGCAGTATTTT
NA,TRBJ1-3,NA,TRBV4-1,16,CASSQVARELGNTIYF,TGCGCCAGCAGCCAAGTGGCCCGGGAGCTCGGAAACACCATATATTTT
TRBD2,TRBJ2-1,NA,TRBV6-6,16,CASSYSGTSGGGEQFF,TGTGCCAGCAGTTATTCCGGGACTAGCGGGGGGGGAGAGCAGTTCTTC
NA,TRBJ2-7,NA,TRBV5-6,11,CASSLGKEQYF,TGTGCCAGCAGCTTGGGTAAAGAGCAGTACTTC
NA,TRBJ1-6,NA,TRBV5-4,14,CASHGTGQNSPLHF,TGTGCCAGCCATGGGACCGGGCAAAATTCACCCCTCCACTTT
TRBD1,TRBJ2-7,NA,TRBV6-5,14,CASSQTGGVSEQYF,TGTGCCAGCAGCCAGACAGGGGGTGTCTCCGAGCAGTACTTC
TRBD2,TRBJ2-7,NA,TRBV10-3,15,CAISEAGGYSYEQYF,TGTGCCATCAGTGAGGCGGGAGGGTATTCCTACGAGCAGTACTTC
NA,TRBJ2-7,NA,TRBV30,11,CAWSAEYEQYF,TGTGCCTGGAGTGCGGAGTACGAGCAGTACTTC
TRBD1,TRBJ2-6,NA,TRBV18,19,CASSPARTGGGSGANVLTF,TGTGCCAGCTCACCGGCCCGGACAGGGGGAGGCTCTGGGGCCAACGTCCTGACTTTC
NA,TRBJ1-1,NA,TRBV30,12,CAWSRLNTEAFF,TGTGCCTGGAGTCGGTTGAACACTGAAGCTTTCTTT
TRBD1,TRBJ1-1,NA,TRBV11-2,18,CASSEPRTGGSMNTEAFF,TGTGCCAGCAGCGAACCACGGACAGGGGGAAGTATGAACACTGAAGCTTTCTTT
NA,TRBJ2-3,NA,TRBV18,17,CASSPIDREASTDTQYF,TGTGCCAGCTCACCAATAGACAGGGAGGCTAGCACAGATACGCAGTATTTT
TRBD1,TRBJ1-2,NA,TRBV6-4,13,CASRGTDNYGYTF,TGTGCCAGCAGGGGGACAGACAACTATGGCTACACCTTC
TRBD1,TRBJ2-1,NA,TRBV5-1,15,CASSSGTGGYNEQFF,TGCGCCAGCAGCTCCGGGACAGGGGGGTACAATGAGCAGTTCTTC